This T cell receptor beta chain was recorded in a study of T cell repertoires in cytomegalovirus infection. Study-wide background: Selection of CMV epitopes for the study included recently identified HLA-C-restricted and well-studied HLA-B-restricted ones. From public TCR beta signatures came an indication of both CMV infection and matching HLA type.

Findings of the study overall: In two of eight donors, the top clonotype was HLA-C-restricted CMV-specific. Identification of carriers of CMV plus the relevant HLA was achieved through cumulative public TCR beta family frequency.

The CDR3 spans 14 residues. Germline CDR1 and CDR2: SGHVS and FQNEAQ. Trimming left V 3 bases short and J 8 bases short, with 14 bases between. Only a few counts were recorded for this clonotype. The target antigen is unknown. TCRdb ran MiXCR on the reads and lists one entry per CDR3 protein. The table records about 58,000 distinct CDR3 sequences, around 18% of them present only once. The TCR comes from a human donor in good health (CMV status not recorded). Some clones in this sample may be carry-over from other donors' samples. This material consisted of CD8+ T cells from cultured PBMCs, taken from culture after CMV antigen stimulation. The rearrangement uses TRBV7-8 and TRBJ2-1, with unresolved D. CDR3 region: CASSFQPLGDEQFF. DNA of the CDR3: TGTGCCAGCAGCTTCCAGCCCCTTGGGGATGAGCAGTTCTTC. The full variable domain, rest sourced from reference TRBV7-8 and TRBJ2-1, is GAGVSQSPRYKVAKRGQDVALRCDPISGHVSLFWYQQALGQGPEFLTYFQNEAQLDKSGLPSDRFFAERPEGSVSTLKIQRTQQEDSAVYLCASSFQPLGDEQFFGPGTRLTVL.